This TCR beta chain was recorded in a study of T cells in Graves' hyperthyroidism and ophthalmopathy. Study-level results: Model output signaled ophthalmopathy a median approximately 6.2 months ahead of onset.

Comments on this clonotype: Antigen: not known.

The ends lost 7 bases at V and 2 bases at J; junction bases unmatched: 7. Looked up from germline, CDR1 is DFQATT and CDR2 is SNEGSKA (reference sequence). CDR3 length: 13 residues. TCR beta CDR3 regions were amplified from RNA transcripts. The TCR CDR3 was amplified in a first-round RT-PCR using the HTBI primer set. TCRdb used MiXCR to reprocess the multiplex PCR reads, holding one entry per CDR3 protein. The sample yields 540,000 or so distinct CDR3 sequences, 35% to 55% seen once. The source material was peripheral blood or thyroid tissue (not recorded which). The TCR was taken from an adult woman with Graves' disease, either hyperthyroidism or ophthalmopathy (not recorded which). This rearrangement joins TRBV20-1 to TRBJ2-5; TRBD2 aligns across 7 bases. The CDR3 spells CSGAGRDQETQYF. CDR3 sequence (DNA): TGCAGTGGGGCGGGGAGGGATCAAGAGACCCAGTACTTC.